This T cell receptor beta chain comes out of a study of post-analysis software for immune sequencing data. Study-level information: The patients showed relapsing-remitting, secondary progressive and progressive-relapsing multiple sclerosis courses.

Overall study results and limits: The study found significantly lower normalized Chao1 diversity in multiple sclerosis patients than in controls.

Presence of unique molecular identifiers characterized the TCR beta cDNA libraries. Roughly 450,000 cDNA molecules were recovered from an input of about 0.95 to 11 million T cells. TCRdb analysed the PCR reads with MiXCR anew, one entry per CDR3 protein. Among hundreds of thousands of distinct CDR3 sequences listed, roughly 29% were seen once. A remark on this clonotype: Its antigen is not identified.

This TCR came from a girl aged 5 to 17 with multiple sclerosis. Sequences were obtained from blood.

CDR3 loop: CASSSAGHNTEAFF. DNA of the CDR3: TGTGCCAGCAGTAGCGCGGGACATAACACTGAAGCTTTCTTT. This rearrangement joins TRBV27 to TRBJ1-1, with D perhaps matching TRBD1 (6 bases). CDR1 and CDR2 (germline): MNHEY, SMNVEV (reference sequence). This CDR3 has 14 amino acids. The V gene lost 5 bases and the J gene lost 2 bases, with 12 bases spanning the gap.